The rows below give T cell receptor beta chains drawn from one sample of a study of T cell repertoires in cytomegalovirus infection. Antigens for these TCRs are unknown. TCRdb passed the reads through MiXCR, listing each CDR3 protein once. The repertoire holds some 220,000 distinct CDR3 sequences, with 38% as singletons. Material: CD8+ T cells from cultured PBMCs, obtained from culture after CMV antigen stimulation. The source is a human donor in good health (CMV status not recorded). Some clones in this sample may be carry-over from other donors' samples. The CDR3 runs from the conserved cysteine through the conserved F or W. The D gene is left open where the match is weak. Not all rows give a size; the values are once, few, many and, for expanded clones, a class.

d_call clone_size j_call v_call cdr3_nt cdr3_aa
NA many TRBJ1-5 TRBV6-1 TGTGCCAGCGGGTATAGTGGCCTGGGCCCTAATCAGCCCCAGCATTTT CASGYSGLGPNQPQHF
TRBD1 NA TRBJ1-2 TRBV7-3 TGTGCCAGCAGCCCTGACAGGGGCCATGGCTACACCTTC CASSPDRGHGYTF
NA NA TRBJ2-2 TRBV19 TGTGCCAGTAGTAAAGGGAGCCGGGAGCTGTTTTTT CASSKGSRELFF
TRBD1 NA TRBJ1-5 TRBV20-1 TGCAGTGCTAGAGATCTATACGGGACAGGGGACAATCAGCCCCAGCATTTT CSARDLYGTGDNQPQHF
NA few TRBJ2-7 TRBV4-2 TGTGCCAGCAGCCTTCAAGAGGAAAGGGAGCAGTACTTC CASSLQEEREQYF
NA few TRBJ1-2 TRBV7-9 TGTGCCAGCAGCTTAGTCTTACAGGAGGCTAACTATGGCTACACCTTC CASSLVLQEANYGYTF
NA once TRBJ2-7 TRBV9 TGTGCCAGCAGCGTCTCATGGGGGGTCTACGAGCAGTACTTC CASSVSWGVYEQYF
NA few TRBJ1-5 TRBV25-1 TGTGCCAGCAGTGGGGCGGGTCAGCCCCAGCATTTT CASSGAGQPQHF
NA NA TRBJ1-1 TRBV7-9 TGTGCCAGCAGCTCCAGCGGACGTCCCTTTACTTTCTTT CASSSSGRPFTFF
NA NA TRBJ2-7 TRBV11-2 TGTGCCAGCAGCCCCTTAACCCCCCGGTGGAAAGGGGAACGATACTCCTACGAGCAGTACTTC CASSPLTPRWKGERYSYEQYF
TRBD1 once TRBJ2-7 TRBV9 TGTGCCAGCAGCGTCTCCTCCGGGACAGGGGGCAATGAGCAGTACTTC CASSVSSGTGGNEQYF
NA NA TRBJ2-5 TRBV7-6 TGTGCCAGCAGTGGCAGCGGGTCCCAAGAGACCCAGTACTTC CASSGSGSQETQYF
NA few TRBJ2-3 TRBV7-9 TGTGCCAGCAGCCCCCGGGACCTCATCACAGATACGCAGTATTTT CASSPRDLITDTQYF